This T cell receptor (beta chain) came from a study of T cells in Graves' hyperthyroidism and ophthalmopathy. Study context: Peripheral blood draws took place at initial diagnosis, ahead of any treatment.

Study-level results: A model using 13 V-J features told ophthalmopathy apart from stable hyperthyroidism.

Trimming cost V 0 bases and J 3 bases, with 13 bases left between them. Germline loops: CDR1 SGDLS, CDR2 YYNGEE. The CDR3 runs to 15 residues. The table lists this clonotype with many counts. What it recognizes is unknown. TCR beta CDR3 regions were amplified from RNA transcripts. First-round RT-PCR targeting the TCR CDR3 was performed with the HTBI primer set. MiXCR, applied by TCRdb to the multiplex PCR reads, yields one record per CDR3 protein. The sample lists around 250,000 distinct CDR3 sequences; about 17% were seen once. Sequenced sample: blood. The gene calls are TRBV9 and TRBJ2-7; D uncertain. The source is a woman between 18 and 29 years old with Graves' ophthalmopathy. This chain's CDR3 is CASSVAPASSYEQYF. CDR3 coding DNA: TGTGCCAGCAGCGTAGCCCCAGCTTCCAGCTACGAGCAGTACTTC. The variable domain in full, completed from reference TRBV9 and TRBJ2-7, reads DSGVTQTPKHLITATGQRVTLRCSPRSGDLSVYWYQQSLDQGLQFLIQYYNGEERAKGNILERFSAQQFPDLHSELNLSSLELGDSALYFCASSVAPASSYEQYFGPGTRLTVT.